This passage covers 9 T cell receptor beta chains from one sample sequenced in a study of T cells in Graves' hyperthyroidism and ophthalmopathy. Amplification of TCR beta CDR3 regions was performed using RNA transcripts as template. HTBI primers were used for first-round RT-PCR of the TCR CDR3. TCRdb redid the calling of the multiplex PCR reads with MiXCR, one entry per CDR3 protein. Of approximately 380,000 distinct CDR3 sequences in the sample, about a fifth were seen once. Source material: blood. These receptors all stem from a young woman with Graves' hyperthyroidism.

The V gene is TRBV12-3 or TRBV12-4, the J gene TRBJ1-6; 8 bases are a match to TRBD1. The CDR3 totals 16 residues. The V gene end was trimmed by 5 bases and the J gene end by 5 bases; junction bases not matched to a gene: 8. The CDR3 sequence: CASSPYQGADNSPLHF. In nucleotides, the CDR3 is TGTGCCAGCAGTCCATACCAGGGGGCCGATAATTCACCCCTCCACTTT.

This clonotype was recorded at least ten times. The J gene is TRBJ2-7, the V gene TRBV20-1, with a possible D match to TRBD2 (6 bases). This CDR3 is 10 amino acids long. Germline CDR1 DFQATT, CDR2 SNEGSKA (reference sequence). CDR3 region: CSGGEEEQYF. In DNA form, the CDR3 reads TGCTCCGGTGGGGAGGAAGAGCAGTACTTC.

This clonotype was picked up many times. The chain uses TRBV20-1 and TRBJ1-5; no firm D call. The germline gives CDR1 DFQATT, CDR2 SNEGSKA (reference sequence). Between the trimmed V and J ends, which lost 4 bases and 2 bases, there was a span of 15 bases. The CDR3 has 15 residues. CDR3 region: CSATSWDGGNQPQHF. DNA of the CDR3: TGCAGTGCTACCTCCTGGGATGGGGGCAATCAGCCCCAGCATTTT.

This clonotype was seen many times. The genes are TRBV5-6 and TRBJ1-5; D not resolved. The CDR3 length is 12 residues. The germline V gene has CDR1 SGHDT and CDR2 YYEEEE. V was trimmed by 1 base and J by 7 bases, leaving 6 bases between them. The chain's CDR3 is CASSLWLQPQHF. CDR3 DNA: TGTGCCAGCAGCTTGTGGCTCCAGCCCCAGCATTTT. Based on the CDR3 plus reference TRBV5-6 and TRBJ1-5, the full variable domain is DAGVTQSPTHLIKTRGQQVTLRCSPKSGHDTVSWYQQALGQGPQFIFQYYEEEERQRGNFPDRFSGHQFPNYSSELNVNALLLGDSALYLCASSLWLQPQHFGDGTRLSIL.

In this sample, this clonotype turned up many times. The chain combines TRBV4-1 with TRBJ1-2, with 7 positions matching TRBD1. CDR1 and CDR2 from the germline V gene are MGHRA and YSYEKL. CDR3 length: 14 amino acids. The V segment lost 1 base and the J segment 3 bases; nucleotides outside the gene matches: 2. The CDR3 sequence is CASSQVTGDYGYTF. The CDR3, as DNA: TGCGCCAGCAGCCAAGTCACAGGGGACTATGGCTACACCTTC.

This clonotype was seen repeatedly, ten times or more. V gene TRBV2 combines with J gene TRBJ1-5; D is perhaps TRBD1 (5 bases). Germline CDR1 SNHLY, CDR2 FYNNEI. The CDR3 sequence is 14 residues long. Trimming took 3 bases from V and 5 from J, leaving 11 bases between them. The CDR3 nucleotides are TGTGCCAGCAGTGATCGGGGCAGGGATCAGCCCCAGCATTTT. It yields the protein CASSDRGRDQPQHF.

V and J are TRBV7-8 and TRBJ2-5, with TRBD1 as a possible D gene (5 bases). The CDR3 is 16 residues long. CDR1 is SGHVS, CDR2 FQNEAQ, per germline. V was cut by 5 bases and J by 2 bases, with 18 bases left in between. The CDR3 region has the DNA TGTGCCAGCAGCCGATCCGTAGGGGCAAATCAAGAGACCCAGTACTTC. Amino acids: CASSRSVGANQETQYF. The full variable domain, rest sourced from reference TRBV7-8 and TRBJ2-5, is GAGVSQSPRYKVAKRGQDVALRCDPISGHVSLFWYQQALGQGPEFLTYFQNEAQLDKSGLPSDRFFAERPEGSVSTLKIQRTQQEDSAVYLCASSRSVGANQETQYFGPGTRLLVL.

Ten or more counts support this clonotype. The genes are TRBV18 and TRBJ2-7, with D unclear. V lost 6 bases to trimming and J lost 2 bases, with 11 bases between them. The CDR3 consists of 13 residues. Looked up from germline, CDR1 is KGHSH and CDR2 is LQKENI. The DNA of the CDR3 is TGTGCCAGCTCGCGAGACGGTACCTACGAGCAGTACTTC. This gives the protein CASSRDGTYEQYF.

The table lists this clonotype with a few counts. Relative to the germline gene, one junction end is altered; a read error may explain this. The gene calls are TRBV5-1 and TRBJ1-2; weak D call: TRBD1 (5 bases). The CDR3 extends over 13 amino acids. CDR1 SGHRS and CDR2 YFSETQ come from the germline V gene. CDR3 sequence (DNA): TGCGCCAGCAGCTTTGGGGCAGCTTATGGCTGCACCTTC. It is translated as CASSFGAAYGCTF.